Below, 15 T cell receptor beta chains from the same sample are listed, as sequenced in a study of beta chain features in type 1 diabetes. Broader study findings: Significant though moderate, a shortening of TCRB CDR3s appeared in all four CD4+ subsets of Type 1 diabetes patients.

Their target antigens are unknown. Sequencing targeted expressed TCRB transcripts, as all isolated RNA had been reverse transcribed. Produced via immunoSEQ multiplex PCR; TCRdb's table is partial and in-frame only. Among 300,000 to 400,000 clones, around a tenth were seen once, and the ten largest hold around 0.66%. Sequenced input: central memory CD4+ T cells from blood. These receptors all come from a man aged 30 to 39 with type 1 diabetes.

This clone was detected only a few times. The same CDR3 arises from other DNA sequences in this sample as well. The chain uses TRBV7-2 and TRBJ1-5; D uncertain. The ends were cut back, 1 base at V and 2 bases at J, with 3 bases in the middle. The CDR3 has 13 amino acids. The germline V gene has CDR1 SGHTA and CDR2 FQGNSA. The CDR3 DNA sequence: TGTGCCAGCAGCTTAGATCGCAATCAGCCCCAGCATTTT. It translates to CASSLDRNQPQHF.

This clone was seen many times. V and J are TRBV23-1 and TRBJ1-1; 9 bases line up with TRBD1. TRBV23-1 is identified as an open reading frame with a role that is uncertain. The junction had 1 base not matched to a gene; V was cut back by 4 bases and J by 10 bases. CDR3 length: 11 amino acids. The CDR3 here is CASSLDRGAFF. The CDR3 DNA reads TGCGCCAGCAGTCTGGACAGGGGAGCTTTCTTT.

This clone was observed a handful of times. The J gene is TRBJ1-3, the V gene TRBV6-6, with D unresolved. The CDR3 has 15 residues. V was trimmed by 0 bases and J by 2 bases, leaving 8 bases between them. Germline lookup yields CDR1 MNHNY and CDR2 SVGAGI (reference sequence). The CDR3 DNA reads as TGTGCCAGCAGTTACTCGTCGGCTACTGGAAACACCATATATTTT. This codes for CASSYSSATGNTIYF.

The rearrangement links TRBV6-5 to TRBJ2-3; maybe TRBD1 (5 bases). Germline-derived CDR1 and CDR2 are MNHEY and SVGAGI. The V end lost 0 bases, the J end lost 5 bases, and 12 bases lay between the germline ends. This CDR3 contains 15 residues. The chain's CDR3 is CASSYSGLGVDTQYF. DNA of the CDR3: TGTGCCAGCAGTTACTCTGGGCTAGGGGTAGATACGCAGTATTTT.

This clone was found a few times. V usage is TRBV5-1 and J usage is TRBJ2-1, with 8 bases matching TRBD2. The V segment lost 4 bases and the J segment 4 bases; nucleotides outside the gene matches: 10. Germline values: CDR1 SGHRS, CDR2 YFSETQ. This CDR3 is built from 16 residues. The CDR3: CASSLQAGGPYNEQFF. CDR3 nucleotide sequence: TGCGCCAGCAGCCTCCAGGCGGGAGGTCCATACAATGAGCAGTTCTTC. The variable domain in full, completed from reference TRBV5-1 and TRBJ2-1, reads KAGVTQTPRYLIKTRGQQVTLSCSPISGHRSVSWYQQTPGQGLQFLFEYFSETQRNKGNFPGRFSGRQFSNSRSEMNVSTLELGDSALYLCASSLQAGGPYNEQFFGPGTRLTVL.

This clone was seen a handful of times. This chain connects TRBV4-3 to TRBJ2-3, with D maybe TRBD2 (6 bases). Germline loops: CDR1 LGHNA, CDR2 YSLEER. V lost 1 base to trimming and J lost 4 bases, with 15 bases between them. The length of the CDR3 is 16 residues. The CDR3 sequence is CASSQGEGRGADTQYF. Here the CDR3 DNA reads TGCGCCAGCAGCCAAGGTGAGGGGCGCGGGGCAGATACGCAGTATTTT.

As DNA, the CDR3 is TGTGCCAGCAGCTCCCCCGGGGATAGGACTGAAGCTTTCTTT. Translation gives CASSSPGDRTEAFF. V gene TRBV7-6 combines with J gene TRBJ1-1; D not certain. Germline CDR1 SGHVS, CDR2 FNYEAQ. The V end was cut by 4 bases, the J end by 5 bases, with 14 bases between. The CDR3 spans 14 residues. Together with reference TRBV7-6 and TRBJ1-1, the CDR3 gives the full variable domain: GAGVSQSPRYKVTKRGQDVALRCDPISGHVSLYWYRQALGQGPEFLTYFNYEAQQDKSGLPNDRFSAERPEGSISTLTIQRTEQRDSAMYRCASSSPGDRTEAFFGQGTRLTVV.

This clone has just a few counts. The gene calls are TRBV19 and TRBJ2-2, with TRBD1 as a possible D gene (5 bases). There are 14 residues in the CDR3. Trimming shortened V by 3 bases and J by 5 bases, and 10 bases separated the two germline ends. Germline V CDR1 and CDR2: LNHDA, SQIVND (reference sequence). CDR3 coding DNA: TGTGCCAGTAGTATCCAGGGAACTACCGGGGAGCTGTTTTTT. Translating it yields CASSIQGTTGELFF.

The chain has TRBV7-2 and TRBJ2-7; TRBD1 aligns across 10 bases. The CDR3 has 13 amino acids. The J segment lost 6 bases and the V segment lost 5 bases, leaving 4 bases of the junction unmatched. Per the germline V gene, CDR1 is SGHTA and CDR2 is FQGNSA. The CDR3 sequence is CASSRDRGLEQYF. As DNA, the CDR3 is TGTGCCAGCAGCCGGGACAGGGGCCTCGAGCAGTACTTC.

This clone was seen ten or more times. This chain uses TRBV10-3 with TRBJ2-1; possible D gene TRBD2, 5 bases. This CDR3 contains 11 residues. CDR1 ENHRY and CDR2 SYGVKD come from the germline V gene. V was clipped by 4 bases and J by 7 bases, with 5 bases between them. In DNA form, the CDR3 reads TGTGCCATCAGTGGGACTAATGAGCAGTTCTTC. Protein product: CAISGTNEQFF.

This clone was seen more than once but under ten times. The chain is built from TRBV7-2 and TRBJ2-3; D might be TRBD2 (5 bases). Germline V gene sequence: CDR1 SGHTA, CDR2 FQGNSA. The V and J ends lost 5 bases and 11 bases respectively, with 14 bases between them. CDR3 length equals 12 residues. CDR3 protein: CASSPLRRRQYF. The DNA of the CDR3 is TGTGCCAGCAGCCCCCTCCGGAGGAGGCAGTATTTT.

This clone was observed many times. This chain links TRBV2 with TRBJ2-1, with 12 bases fitting TRBD2. The CDR3 spans 18 residues. V lost 9 bases to trimming and J lost 6 bases; unmatched junction nucleotides: 18. Germline V gene lookup returns CDR1 SNHLY and CDR2 FYNNEI. In nucleotides, the CDR3 is TGTGCCAGTCCCTTAGGACTAGCGGGGTCAGAGCGGGGCAATGAGCAGTTCTTC. Its translation is CASPLGLAGSERGNEQFF.

The chain is built from TRBV19 and TRBJ2-1; the match to TRBD2 covers 7 bases. CDR1 and CDR2 from the germline V gene are LNHDA and SQIVND (reference sequence). The trim removed 0 bases at V and 7 bases at J, leaving 12 bases unmatched. The CDR3 consists of 17 residues. CDR3: CASSIDPASGTRNEQFF. CDR3 coding DNA: TGTGCCAGTAGTATAGATCCCGCTAGCGGAACCAGGAATGAGCAGTTCTTC.

Only a few counts were recorded for this clone. The V gene is TRBV7-2, the J gene TRBJ2-2; D is unresolved. This CDR3 spans 14 amino acids. CDR1 is SGHTA and CDR2 is FQGNSA in the germline V gene. V lost 5 bases, J lost 6 bases, and 13 bases lay in between. The CDR3 here is CASSHNLGSGELFF. CDR3 in DNA: TGTGCCAGCAGCCATAACTTAGGATCCGGGGAGCTGTTTTTT.

This chain connects TRBV28 to TRBJ2-5; maybe TRBD1 (6 bases). Per germline, CDR1 MDHEN and CDR2 SYDVKM. The CDR3 extends over 17 amino acids. The germline V and J ends were trimmed by 3 bases and 5 bases, with 22 bases remaining between them. As DNA, the CDR3 is TGTGCCAGCAGTTTTTCAGGGGCTCCGTCAGGGGAGGAGACCCAGTACTTC. This encodes CASSFSGAPSGEETQYF.